A selection of T cell receptor beta chains follows, all from one sample in a study of cytomegalovirus exposure and HLA in healthy donors. TCRdb's table, derived via immunoSEQ multiplex PCR, lists solely in-frame clones and lacks some. The table records around 45,000 clones, 51% of them present only once. The sequenced material came from PBMCs. These receptors all stem from a man aged 55 to 70 in good health and CMV-seronegative. The CDR3 runs from the conserved cysteine through the conserved F or W. The D gene is left open where the match is weak. Clone size appears in some rows only: once, few, many, or a class for an expanded clone.

few,TRBD1,TRBJ1-3,TRBV10-3,TGTGCCATCAGGGGGGGAAACCTCAGGGGGCCCTCTGGAAACACCATATATTTT,CAIRGGNLRGPSGNTIYF
few,NA,TRBJ1-5,TRBV2,TGTGCCAGCAGTGCAGGGGCCGCTAGCAATCAGCCCCAGCATTTT,CASSAGAASNQPQHF
NA,NA,TRBJ1-2,TRBV7-8,TGTGCCAGCAGCCCCGTCAGGAAGCCTAACTATGGCTACACCTTC,CASSPVRKPNYGYTF
NA,NA,TRBJ2-5,TRBV2,TGTGCCAGCGGGCTCATTGACCAGACCCAGTACTTC,CASGLIDQTQYF
few,TRBD1,TRBJ2-1,TRBV7-8,TGTGCCAGCAGTCTTCAGGGGGCCCTAAATGAGCAGTTCTTC,CASSLQGALNEQFF
few,TRBD1,TRBJ1-5,TRBV7-8,TGTGCCAGCAACGCAAGGACAGGGCCTCAGCCCCAGCATTTT,CASNARTGPQPQHF
many,NA,TRBJ2-1,TRBV6-5,TGTGCCAGCAGTTACCCCGGACTCCGGGTTTATGAGCAGTTCTTC,CASSYPGLRVYEQFF
NA,NA,TRBJ2-4,TRBV6-5,TGTGCCAGCAGTTGGGGTGGGGGCGCAATAAACATTCAGTACTTC,CASSWGGGAINIQYF
medium-sized,NA,TRBJ2-7,TRBV7-9,TGTGCCAGCAGCTTTGAGCGCGAGCAGTACTTC,CASSFEREQYF
NA,NA,TRBJ1-1,TRBV18,TGTGCCAGCTCACAGGGGATTGCGACTGAAGCTTTCTTT,CASSQGIATEAFF
NA,NA,TRBJ1-5,TRBV2,TGTGCCAGCAGCCTCGCCGGGAGCAATCAGCCCCAGCATTTT,CASSLAGSNQPQHF
few,NA,TRBJ1-2,TRBV6-6,TGTGCCAGCAGTTACGACAGGAACTATGGCTACACCTTC,CASSYDRNYGYTF
NA,TRBD1,TRBJ2-7,TRBV28,TGTGCCAGCAGTTTGAGGGACAGGGCCGCCTACGAGCAGTACTTC,CASSLRDRAAYEQYF
NA,NA,TRBJ2-5,TRBV27,TGTGCCAGCAGCCGGGGCGCGGGGGAGACCCAGTACTTC,CASSRGAGETQYF
NA,TRBD2,TRBJ2-7,TRBV28,TGTGCCAGCAGCCTTGGGGGAGGGACCTACGAGCAGTACTTC,CASSLGGGTYEQYF
NA,TRBD1,TRBJ1-1,TRBV18,TGTGCCAGCTCACTTACGACAGGGGGGAACACTGAAGCTTTCTTT,CASSLTTGGNTEAFF
NA,NA,TRBJ1-1,TRBV28,TGTGCCAGCAGTCCCCCGCAGGCTCTTGAAGCTTTCTTT,CASSPPQALEAFF
NA,NA,TRBJ2-1,TRBV11-3,TGTGCCAGCAGTTCCGGGAGAGCAGATGAGCAGTTCTTC,CASSSGRADEQFF
NA,TRBD2,TRBJ2-3,TRBV4-3,TGCGCCAGCAGCCAAGATTGGGACTACCAAGATACGCAGTATTTT,CASSQDWDYQDTQYF
NA,NA,TRBJ2-5,TRBV7-2,TGTGCCAGCAGCTTAGGGCCGGGGGTGGAGACCCAGTACTTC,CASSLGPGVETQYF
NA,TRBD1,TRBJ1-1,TRBV5-1,TGCGCCAGCAGCTTCCCCCGGACAGGACCGAACACTGAAGCTTTCTTT,CASSFPRTGPNTEAFF
few,TRBD1,TRBJ1-1,TRBV2,TGTGCCAGCCGACAACGGACAGGGAGGAACACTGAAGCTTTCTTT,CASRQRTGRNTEAFF
NA,NA,TRBJ1-1,TRBV7-9,TGTGCCAGCAGCAGCGCGACAGGTGTCAACACTGAAGCTTTCTTT,CASSSATGVNTEAFF
NA,NA,TRBJ2-3,TRBV30,TGTGCCTGGAGTGTATGGACGGGAAAGAGCGATACGCAGTATTTT,CAWSVWTGKSDTQYF
NA,NA,TRBJ2-7,TRBV2,TGTGCCACTATGGGACTGATCTCCTACGAGCAGTACTTC,CATMGLISYEQYF
few,TRBD1,TRBJ2-3,TRBV9,TGTGCCAGCAGCGTTCTACCGGGACAGGGAGTAATTAGCACAGATACGCAGTATTTT,CASSVLPGQGVISTDTQYF
NA,NA,TRBJ1-1,TRBV11-2,TGTGCCAGCAGCCCTCGGTTCGTGGTGAACACTGAAGCTTTCTTT,CASSPRFVVNTEAFF
NA,NA,TRBJ1-5,TRBV6-1,TGTGCCAGCAGTGAAGAGAAGCGGCAGCCCCAGCATTTT,CASSEEKRQPQHF
few,TRBD2,TRBJ2-3,TRBV9,TGTGCCAGCAGCGTAGCAACTAGCGGGACGAGCGATACGCAGTATTTT,CASSVATSGTSDTQYF
NA,NA,TRBJ1-5,TRBV19,TGTGCCAGTAGTATCTTGGACACTCCTCAGCCCCAGCATTTT,CASSILDTPQPQHF
NA,TRBD1,TRBJ2-3,TRBV5-1,TGCGCCAGCAGGCCGGGACAGGTCTCAGATACGCAGTATTTT,CASRPGQVSDTQYF
once,TRBD1,TRBJ1-2,TRBV28,TGTGCCAGCACCCCCGGACAGGGAAAAAACTATGGCTACACCTTC,CASTPGQGKNYGYTF
NA,TRBD1,TRBJ2-1,TRBV6-5,TGTGCCAGCAGTGGACAGGGGGCGGATGAGCAGTTCTTC,CASSGQGADEQFF
NA,TRBD2,TRBJ2-7,TRBV30,TGTGCCTGGAGTGTATACGCTAGCGGGAGCCCCGAGCAGTACTTC,CAWSVYASGSPEQYF
NA,NA,TRBJ2-4,TRBV7-2,TGTGCCAGCAGCTCCCCCGGTCAGGGATTTAACATTCAGTACTTC,CASSSPGQGFNIQYF
NA,TRBD2,TRBJ2-5,TRBV7-2,TGTGCCAGCAGACGGACTAGAGGGGAGACCCAGTACTTC,CASRRTRGETQYF
NA,TRBD1,TRBJ2-5,TRBV6-1,TGTGCCAGCAGACGAGAGGACAGGGCCGAGACCCAGTACTTC,CASRREDRAETQYF
few,TRBD1,TRBJ2-5,TRBV7-2,TGTGCCAGCAGCGACAGGGGGCGAACAGAAGAGACCCAGTACTTC,CASSDRGRTEETQYF
few,TRBD2,TRBJ2-7,TRBV6-5,TGTGCCAGCAATAGGGGACTAGCAGGGGAGCAGTACTTC,CASNRGLAGEQYF
NA,TRBD1,TRBJ2-7,TRBV29-1,TGCAGCGGCCAGACCGGGACAGGGATCCCCTACGAGCAGTACTTC,CSGQTGTGIPYEQYF
NA,NA,TRBJ2-3,TRBV9,TGTGCCCCAGCCCACAGGGCTGGTGGCACAGATACGCAGTATTTT,CAPAHRAGGTDTQYF
NA,TRBD1,TRBJ2-2,TRBV27,TGTGCCAGCAGCCTACAGGGGACCGGGGAGCTGTTTTTT,CASSLQGTGELFF
NA,TRBD2,TRBJ2-7,TRBV5-1,TGCGCCAGCAGCTTGGCCCCGGGCGCTAGCGGTGCCTACGAGCAGTACTTC,CASSLAPGASGAYEQYF
NA,NA,TRBJ1-2,TRBV6-5,TGTGCCAGCAGGTACACCCGGGGTTCTGGCTACACCTTC,CASRYTRGSGYTF
NA,NA,TRBJ1-3,TRBV5-4,TGTGCCAGCAGCTTGGGCGGTTCCGGAAACACCATATATTTT,CASSLGGSGNTIYF
NA,TRBD1,TRBJ1-2,TRBV4-1,TGCGCCAGCAGCCAAGCCGGGACAGGGGGCGGCTACACCTTC,CASSQAGTGGGYTF